One T cell receptor (beta chain) is described in this entry. Its antigen is undetermined. The CDR3 runs to 17 residues. The V gene lost 4 bases and the J gene lost 3 bases, with 22 bases spanning the gap. In germline, CDR1 is SGHNT, CDR2 YYREEE (reference sequence). The data belong to a study of glioma-infiltrating T cells. Using RNA template, CDR3s of TCR alpha and beta were amplified with iRepertoire arm-PCR. MiXCR was run by TCRdb on the multiplex PCR reads, yielding one entry per CDR3 protein. The data show more than 90,000 distinct CDR3 sequences, with 35% to 50% seen just once and 35% to 45% held by the top ten. Study-level points and caveats: Gliomas, especially low-grade, showed above-expected tissue-blood divergence; non-neoplastic patients showed below.

The sequencing input was glioma tissue, nonneoplastic brain tissue, or PBMCs (not recorded which). The TCR originated in a human donor with low-grade glioma or glioblastoma, undergoing nonglioma brain surgery, or in good health (not recorded which). The J gene is TRBJ2-5, the V gene TRBV5-4, with a tentative D call TRBD2 (6 bases). The CDR3 loop is CASSPGGLRQGEETQYF. The DNA for the CDR3 is TGTGCCAGCAGCCCCGGGGGTCTGCGGCAGGGAGAAGAGACCCAGTACTTC.